Presented here are 21 T cell receptor beta chains from one specimen sequenced in a study of spatial heterogeneity in lung cancer (dated by TCRdb to between 2018 and 2020). On the study overall, not on this receptor specifically: The number of expanded intratumoral alpha and beta TCRs correlated with the tumor nonsynonymous mutation count.

The protocol used for the library was 5' RACE. Instrument used: NextSeq 500. Using fastp trimming at Q25 and MiXCR clonotype assembly, TCRdb reanalyzed the public sequencing data and kept in-frame beta chains. Rows are combined by CDR3 protein, so each entry shows the most common genes and DNA. Across this sample there are approximately 16,000 distinct CDR3 sequences, with about 6.7% seen only once. Clones ranked in the top ten supply around 20% of the sample. According to the study, the label for this sample's time point signals: sample taken at primary tumor resection. The antigens these receptors bind are not known. Here the sequenced sample was lung tumor tissue, taken at surgery. The receptors stem from a female donor with early-stage non-small cell lung cancer.

Remarks on this clonotype: This may stem from a read error, because a much larger clone lies one nucleotide away. This beta chain appears as a stray read in a library generated for alpha chains; its size is not informative. This chain links TRBV4-3 with TRBJ2-3, with no clear D. Germline values: CDR1 LGHNA, CDR2 YSLEER. The CDR3 is 14 amino acids. V lost 0 bases, J lost 5 bases, and 9 bases lay in between. The CDR3 DNA reads as TGCGCCAGCAGCCAAGAACTTATCATAGATACGCAGTATTTT. Protein: CASSQELIIDTQYF.

This clonotype was seen a few times. In a library made to pick up alpha chains, this beta chain is a stray read with a size that means little. The chain is built from TRBV5-1 and TRBJ1-1; 12 positions match TRBD1. Germline lookup yields CDR1 SGHRS and CDR2 YFSETQ. Trimming took 4 bases from V and 4 from J; bases not matched to a gene: 8. This CDR3 spans 16 amino acids. The CDR3, as DNA: TGCGCCAGCAGCCTGGGACAGGGGGCCTTTCGCACTGAAGCTTTCTTT. It translates to CASSLGQGAFRTEAFF.

This clonotype was detected a few times. Because the library targeted alpha chains, this beta chain is an off-target read whose size means little. The J gene is TRBJ1-2, the V gene TRBV6-2 or TRBV6-3; no firm D call. The V and J ends lost 3 bases and 7 bases respectively, with 15 bases between them. The germline V gene has CDR1 MNHEY and CDR2 SVGEGT. This CDR3 contains 14 residues. For the CDR3, the DNA is TGTGCCAGCAGTTATTCTCGCCAGAGCCTTGGCTACACCTTC. This codes for CASSYSRQSLGYTF.

This clonotype was detected only a few times. This beta chain is a stray sequence in a library constructed for alpha chains; its clone size is not meaningful. The genes are TRBV27 and TRBJ1-1; D is undetermined. The CDR3 contains 13 residues. CDR1 is MNHEY and CDR2 is SMNVEV in the germline V gene (reference sequence). Trimming cost V 6 bases and J 3 bases, with 11 bases left between them. The CDR3 coding sequence is TGTGCCAGCAGCCACGTATGGGACACTGAAGCTTTCTTT. Amino acids: CASSHVWDTEAFF.

This clonotype was picked up many times. Because this beta chain is a stray read in a library intended to capture alpha chains, its abundance should not be given much weight. V is TRBV7-3 and J is TRBJ2-2; 8 positions agree with TRBD1. V was clipped by 4 bases and J by 7 bases; unmatched bases: 5. The CDR3 totals 14 residues. CDR1 and CDR2 from the germline V gene are SGHTA and FQGTGA. The CDR3 reads CASSSTGVGGELFF. DNA for the CDR3: TGTGCCAGCAGCTCGACAGGGGTGGGCGGGGAGCTGTTTTTT.

This clonotype has just a few counts. With the library built for alpha chains, this beta chain is off target and its frequency is not meaningful. V and J are TRBV5-5 and TRBJ1-3; D is possibly TRBD1 (6 bases). Germline V CDR1 and CDR2: SGHKS, YYEKEE (reference sequence). CDR3 length: 15 residues. Between the trimmed V and J ends, which lost 0 bases and 4 bases, there was a span of 11 bases. DNA of the CDR3: TGTGCCAGCAGCTTGGTACAGGGAGCGGGAAACACCATATATTTT. This sequence encodes CASSLVQGAGNTIYF.

This clonotype was counted many times. This beta chain came through as a stray read in a library set up for alpha chains, and its size says little. V gene TRBV10-3 combines with J gene TRBJ1-6, with 7 bases that match TRBD1. Germline V gene data show CDR1 as ENHRY and CDR2 as SYGVKD. The CDR3 runs 14 residues. The J segment lost 7 bases and the V segment lost 7 bases, leaving 7 bases of the junction unmatched. The DNA for the CDR3 is TGTGCCATCAAGGAGGGGGCAGAAAATTCACCCCTCCACTTT. Residues: CAIKEGAENSPLHF.

This clonotype was picked up many times. Since it is a stray read in a library aimed at alpha chains, this beta chain has a size that is not meaningful. This chain uses TRBV6-5 with TRBJ2-2; TRBD2 agrees at 13 bases. The CDR3 loop spans 18 amino acids. From germline, CDR1 is MNHEY and CDR2 SVGAGI. The J segment lost 0 bases and the V segment lost 2 bases, leaving 3 bases of the junction unmatched. Written as DNA, the CDR3 is TGTGCCAGCAGTTACGGGACTAGCGGGGCCGCGAACACCGGGGAGCTGTTTTTT. Its protein is CASSYGTSGAANTGELFF.

This clonotype was counted ten times or more. A library made for alpha chains picked up this beta chain off target, so its size means little. The V and J genes are TRBV12-3 or TRBV12-4 and TRBJ1-4; D not resolved. CDR3 length: 14 residues. Trimming took 2 bases from V and 8 from J, leaving 12 bases between them. The CDR3 DNA reads as TGTGCCAGCAGTTTAAGGCAGGCAAAGGAAAAACTGTTTTTT. It yields the protein CASSLRQAKEKLFF.

This clonotype showed up many times. This beta chain turned up in a library designed for alpha chains; as an off-target read, its abundance says little. The chain joins TRBV5-1 to TRBJ1-1; weak D call: TRBD1 (6 bases). The length of the CDR3 is 14 residues. Trimming shortened V by 4 bases and J by 8 bases, and 18 bases separated the two germline ends. Germline V gene data show CDR1 as SGHRS and CDR2 as YFSETQ. CDR3 DNA: TGCGCCAGCAGCCCAGTTACGGGGGGCGCGGAAGCTTTCTTT. Translation: CASSPVTGGAEAFF.

This clonotype was seen many times. This beta chain is a stray read from a library made for alpha chains; its abundance is not meaningful. This rearrangement joins TRBV9 to TRBJ2-2; possibly TRBD1 for D (6 bases). Germline CDR1 reads SGDLS; CDR2 reads YYNGEE. V lost 5 bases, J lost 1 base, and 12 bases lay in between. The CDR3 totals 15 residues. CDR3 in amino acids: CASSPQGKNTGELFF. The CDR3 bases are TGTGCCAGCAGTCCTCAGGGGAAGAACACCGGGGAGCTGTTTTTT.

This clonotype was counted at least ten times. Being off target in a library aimed at alpha chains, this beta chain has a size of little meaning. CDR3 sequence: CASRGSNQPQHF. The CDR3 nucleotides read TGTGCCAGCAGAGGAAGCAATCAGCCCCAGCATTTT. V is TRBV28 and J is TRBJ1-5; D unclear. The CDR3 consists of 12 residues. With 6 bases removed from V and 1 base from J, the gap between germline ends came to 4 bases. Germline V CDR1 and CDR2: MDHEN, SYDVKM.

This clonotype was seen at least ten times. This beta chain is off target for a library built for alpha chains, so its abundance means little. The CDR3 is CASRVNNEQFF. As DNA, the CDR3 is TGTGCCAGCAGGGTAAACAATGAGCAGTTCTTC. The V and J genes are TRBV12-3 or TRBV12-4 and TRBJ2-1; D remains unclear. The CDR3 sequence is 11 residues long. With 6 bases removed from V and 5 bases from J, the gap between germline ends came to 5 bases.

This clonotype was counted many times. Being off target in a library aimed at alpha chains, this beta chain has a size of little meaning. The chain is built from TRBV7-3 and TRBJ2-2, with no clear D. The CDR3 consists of 12 residues. The germline V and J ends were trimmed by 5 bases and 3 bases, with 4 bases remaining between them. Germline values: CDR1 SGHTA, CDR2 FQGTGA. The CDR3 bases are TGTGCCAGCAGCCCCCACACCGGGGAGCTGTTTTTT. It is translated as CASSPHTGELFF.

This clonotype occurred many times. Within a library made for alpha chains, this beta chain is off target, and its count is uninformative. This chain joins TRBV29-1 and TRBJ2-2, with D tentatively TRBD2 (5 bases). The CDR3 extends over 13 amino acids. Trimming stripped 3 bases from V and 7 bases from J, with 12 bases between. Germline V gene lookup returns CDR1 SQVTM and CDR2 ANQGSEA. The CDR3 DNA is TGCAGCGTTGATATGGATCGGGACGGGGAGCTGTTTTTT. It translates to CSVDMDRDGELFF.

This clonotype came up many times. The library was prepared for alpha chains; this beta chain is a stray read, so its frequency means little. The chain employs TRBV25-1 and TRBJ2-7, with unresolved D. The CDR3 consists of 14 residues. Germline CDR1 and CDR2: MGHDK and SYGVNS. V lost 3 bases, J lost 2 bases, and 11 bases lay in between. The chain's CDR3 is CASSEAPYPYEQYF. DNA of the CDR3: TGTGCCAGCAGTGAGGCACCCTACCCCTACGAGCAGTACTTC.

A word on this clonotype: A read error is possible here, since a much larger clone lies one base away. Because this beta chain is a stray read in a library intended to capture alpha chains, its abundance should not be given much weight. The rearrangement joins TRBV30 to TRBJ2-1; a weak D match, TRBD1 (6 bases). The CDR3 sequence is 13 residues long. CDR1 GTSNPN and CDR2 SVGIG come from the germline V gene (reference sequence). This CDR3 is CAWITQGYNAQFF. CDR3 nucleotides: TGTGCCTGGATCACACAGGGTTACAATGCGCAGTTCTTC. The whole variable domain, filled in from reference TRBV30 and TRBJ2-1, reads SQTIHQWPATLVQPVGSPLSLECTVEGTSNPNLYWYRQAAGRGLQLLFYSVGIGQISSEVPQNLSASRPQDRQFILSSKKLLLSDSGFYLCAWITQGYNAQFFGPGTRLTVL.

The sample holds many counts of this clonotype. In a library made to pick up alpha chains, this beta chain is a stray read with a size that means little. The chain joins TRBV12-3 or TRBV12-4 to TRBJ2-2, with 9 bases that match TRBD1. There are 15 residues in the CDR3. J was trimmed by 3 bases and V by 5 bases; bases with no gene match: 4. The CDR3 bases are TGTGCCAGCAGTCTCGACAGGGGGTACACCGGGGAGCTGTTTTTT. Translation: CASSLDRGYTGELFF.

At least ten counts were recorded for this clonotype. A library made for alpha chains picked up this beta chain off target, so its size means little. Here the CDR3 reads CASSWNTEAFF. The CDR3 nucleotides are TGTGCCAGCAGTTGGAACACTGAAGCTTTCTTT. V and J are TRBV7-2 and TRBJ1-1, with D unresolved. V lost 6 bases and J lost 1, with 3 bases in between. Germline loops: CDR1 SGHTA, CDR2 FQGNSA. This CDR3 region has 11 residues.

Of note for this clonotype: Found in a library prepared for alpha chains, this beta chain is an off-target read, and its abundance has little meaning. The chain employs TRBV12-3 or TRBV12-4 and TRBJ1-1; TRBD1 aligns across 8 bases. The J segment lost 4 bases and the V segment lost 4 bases, leaving 11 bases of the junction unmatched. CDR3 length: 16 residues. CDR3 in amino acids: CASSWRAGGQGTEAFF. In nucleotides, the CDR3 is TGTGCCAGCAGTTGGAGGGCAGGGGGCCAAGGCACTGAAGCTTTCTTT.

Comments on this clonotype: One base away lies a much larger clone, so this may be a sequencing read error. This beta chain lies outside the target of a library built for alpha chains; its clone size means little. This rearrangement joins TRBV10-3 to TRBJ1-6; tentative D call: TRBD1 (6 bases). The CDR3 is 16 residues long. Per the germline V gene, CDR1 is ENHRY and CDR2 is SYGVKD. The CDR3 DNA is TGTGCCATCAGTAGTGACAGGAGCTCCTATAGTTCACCCCTCCACTTT. Translating gives CAISSDRSSYSSPLHF.